These 32 T cell receptor beta chains were sequenced from one sample in a study of OX40 agonist ivuxolimab in advanced cancers. The data were produced by immunoSEQ multiplex PCR, yet TCRdb's version contains in-frame clones alone and is incomplete. The sample includes about 85,000 clones, around 86% of them seen just once. The sample here was CD4+ or CD8+ T cells sorted from blood, taken in a trial of the OX40 agonist ivuxolimab. All receptors derive from an adult with an advanced solid tumor such as melanoma, head and neck, liver or kidney cancer.

This chain joins TRBV6-5 and TRBJ1-6; tentative D call: TRBD1 (5 bases). The CDR3 length is 16 residues. The ends were cut back, 4 bases at V and 9 bases at J, with 19 bases in the middle. Germline CDR1 reads MNHEY; CDR2 reads SVGAGI. The CDR3 DNA sequence: TGTGCCAGCAGTTTTTGGGACGGCTTAGGTAGTTCACCCCTCCACTTT. It encodes CASSFWDGLGSSPLHF.

The rearrangement uses TRBV28 and TRBJ2-3, with TRBD1 matching 9 bases. The trim removed 2 bases at V and 14 bases at J, leaving 8 bases unmatched. Germline V lookup: CDR1 MDHEN, CDR2 SYDVKM. The CDR3 contains 13 residues. For the CDR3, the DNA is TGTGCCAGCAGTTTAGTATCGGGACAGGGTTCGTATTTT. This codes for CASSLVSGQGSYF. The variable domain in full, completed from reference TRBV28 and TRBJ2-3, reads DVKVTQSSRYLVKRTGEKVFLECVQDMDHENMFWYRQDPGLGLRLIYFSYDVKMKEKGDIPEGYSVSREKKERFSLILESASTNQTSMYLCASSLVSGQGSYFGPGTRLTVL.

The chain uses TRBV30 and TRBJ2-7; 11 bases are shared with TRBD2. There are 13 residues in the CDR3. CDR1 and CDR2 from the germline V gene are GTSNPN and SVGIG (reference sequence). The V and J ends lost 4 bases and 2 bases, in that order; junction bases with no gene match: 1. CDR3 sequence: CAWNSGGAYEQYF. In nucleotides, the CDR3 is TGTGCCTGGAATAGCGGGGGGGCCTACGAGCAGTACTTC.

Comments on this clone: This CDR3 is also generated by other DNA sequences in the sample. The CDR3 protein is CASSYPGTGEQYF. In DNA, the CDR3 is TGTGCCAGCAGTTACCCAGGAACGGGCGAGCAGTACTTC. The rearrangement joins TRBV6-5 to TRBJ2-7; D gene unclear. V lost 2 bases and J lost 6, with 11 bases in between. Germline CDR1 reads MNHEY; CDR2 reads SVGAGI. This CDR3 is 13 amino acids long.

This clone has only a few counts. The chain combines TRBV9 with TRBJ1-1, with D unresolved. This CDR3 spans 15 amino acids. V gave up 3 bases and J gave up 1 base, with 13 bases separating them. CDR1 is SGDLS, CDR2 YYNGEE, per germline. The CDR3 loop reads CASSGVTDGNTEAFF. CDR3 nucleotide sequence: TGTGCCAGCAGCGGAGTCACGGACGGGAACACTGAAGCTTTCTTT.

V usage is TRBV9 and J usage is TRBJ1-2, with 9 bases aligning to TRBD1. The CDR3 is 14 residues long. CDR1 is SGDLS, CDR2 YYNGEE, per germline. Trimming at V came to 7 bases and at J to 1 base, leaving 5 bases not matched to a gene. DNA of the CDR3: TGTGCCAGCGGGGGACAGGGCCTTAACTATGGCTACACCTTC. Protein product: CASGGQGLNYGYTF.

This sequence joins TRBV4-1 and TRBJ1-3, with D unresolved. V was pared by 1 base and J by 4 bases, with 8 bases between. The CDR3 totals 14 residues. Per germline, CDR1 MGHRA and CDR2 YSYEKL. The CDR3 sequence is CASSQGPGGNTIYF. The CDR3 nucleotides read TGCGCCAGCAGCCAAGGGCCGGGGGGAAACACCATATATTTT.

The chain employs TRBV5-4 and TRBJ1-4, with 7 bases lining up with TRBD1. Per the germline V gene, CDR1 is SGHNT and CDR2 is YYREEE (reference sequence). V shed 2 bases, J shed 6 bases, and the junction held 4 bases outside the gene matches. The length of the CDR3 is 14 residues. DNA of the CDR3: TGTGCCAGCAGCTTTGAGGGGGCGGATGAAAAACTGTTTTTT. This sequence encodes CASSFEGADEKLFF.

J is TRBJ1-1 and V is TRBV27; the match to TRBD1 covers 8 bases. Trimming cost V 6 bases and J 1 base; bases outside gene matches: 4. The CDR3 contains 14 residues. Germline values: CDR1 MNHEY, CDR2 SMNVEV (reference sequence). The DNA for the CDR3 is TGTGCCAGCAGAAGACAGGGGACGAACACTGAAGCTTTCTTT. It translates to CASRRQGTNTEAFF.

The J gene is TRBJ2-2, the V gene TRBV11-3, with D tentatively TRBD2 (5 bases). Germline V gene lookup returns CDR1 SGHNT and CDR2 YENEEA. This CDR3 is built from 13 residues. Trimming took 1 base from V and 8 from J, leaving 8 bases between them. CDR3 sequence reads: CASSLARRGELFF. The CDR3 DNA reads as TGTGCCAGCAGCTTAGCCAGGAGGGGGGAGCTGTTTTTT.

The chain links TRBV19 to TRBJ2-3, with no clear D. The CDR3 has 13 residues. Trimming shortened V by 3 bases and J by 3 bases, and 7 bases separated the two germline ends. Germline values: CDR1 LNHDA, CDR2 SQIVND (reference sequence). The CDR3 DNA sequence: TGTGCCAGTAGTATTTACAGAACAGATACGCAGTATTTT. This sequence encodes CASSIYRTDTQYF.

This rearrangement joins TRBV11-2 to TRBJ1-1, with 7 bases aligning to TRBD1. Trimming cost V 5 bases and J 11 bases; bases outside gene matches: 17. CDR1 and CDR2 from the germline V gene are SGHAT and FQNNGV. The CDR3 sequence is 15 residues long. As DNA, the CDR3 is TGTGCCAGCAGCCCGCGACAGGGACCCCCCGGGGCGGCTTTCTTT. Its protein product is CASSPRQGPPGAAFF.

V usage is TRBV5-1 and J usage is TRBJ1-3; no clear D gene. This CDR3 is 15 amino acids long. Germline values: CDR1 SGHRS, CDR2 YFSETQ. V was clipped by 1 base and J by 0 bases, with 8 bases between them. CDR3 amino acids: CASSLSQTSGNTIYF. CDR3 bases: TGCGCCAGCAGCTTGAGCCAGACCTCTGGAAACACCATATATTTT.

This rearrangement joins TRBV28 to TRBJ2-5; the D call may be TRBD1 or TRBD2 (5 bases each). The CDR3 consists of 15 residues. Trimming took 6 bases from V and 5 from J, leaving 19 bases between them. Germline V gene sequence: CDR1 MDHEN, CDR2 SYDVKM. The CDR3 nucleotides are TGTGCCAGCAGCCGCTCTGGGGACCCCGATGAGACCCAGTACTTC. This sequence encodes CASSRSGDPDETQYF.

This rearrangement joins TRBV7-2 to TRBJ2-3, with 11 bases that match TRBD2. The CDR3 sequence is 16 residues long. Losses at the gene ends were 3 bases for V and 3 bases for J; bases not matched to a gene: 5. Germline-derived CDR1 and CDR2 are SGHTA and FQGNSA. As DNA, the CDR3 is TGTGCCAGCAGCTTGGGGACTAGCGGAGGGACAGATACGCAGTATTTT. It encodes CASSLGTSGGTDTQYF.

The chain is built from TRBV7-9 and TRBJ2-1; D not certain. The CDR3 extends over 12 amino acids. Germline V CDR1 and CDR2: SEHNR, FQNEAQ (reference sequence). Trimming pared 5 bases from V and 7 bases from J, leaving 9 bases between. The CDR3 spells CASSLHGNEQFF. CDR3 DNA sequence: TGTGCCAGCAGCCTCCACGGGAATGAGCAGTTCTTC.

The chain carries TRBV7-3 and TRBJ2-2; weak D call: TRBD2 (6 bases). Germline V gene data show CDR1 as SGHTA and CDR2 as FQGTGA. The CDR3 contains 13 residues. Trimming pared 4 bases from V and 7 bases from J, leaving 10 bases between. CDR3 loop: CASSSQEGGELFF. The CDR3 nucleotides read TGTGCCAGCAGCTCCCAGGAGGGCGGGGAGCTGTTTTTT.

The chain employs TRBV7-2 and TRBJ1-2, with 8 bases matching TRBD1. Germline trimming cut 1 base from V and 7 bases from J; bases unmatched to any gene: 8. CDR1 and CDR2 (germline): SGHTA, FQGNSA. The CDR3 length is 15 residues. CDR3 nucleotides: TGTGCCAGCAGCTTAGACCCAGGGGGCTTCGGTGGCTACACCTTC. It is translated as CASSLDPGGFGGYTF.

The V and J genes are TRBV6-5 and TRBJ1-2, with unresolved D. Between the trimmed V and J ends, which lost 7 bases and 0 bases, there was a span of 12 bases. The germline V gene has CDR1 MNHEY and CDR2 SVGAGI. CDR3 length: 14 residues. The CDR3 is CASTPKGSNYGYTF. In DNA form, the CDR3 reads TGTGCCAGCACGCCCAAGGGCTCTAACTATGGCTACACCTTC.

This clone occurred a few times. CDR3 loop: CASSGPTGDYGYTF. In nucleotides, the CDR3 is TGTGCCAGCAGCGGGCCGACAGGTGACTATGGCTACACCTTC. The chain employs TRBV7-2 and TRBJ1-2, with D possibly being TRBD1 (6 bases). Per germline, CDR1 SGHTA and CDR2 FQGNSA. Trimming pared 5 bases from V and 3 bases from J, leaving 13 bases between. CDR3 size: 14 residues.

This clone has only one observation. The chain couples TRBV5-1 to TRBJ2-5; D is possibly TRBD1 (6 bases). The CDR3 covers 14 residues. In germline, CDR1 is SGHRS, CDR2 YFSETQ. The V end was cut by 3 bases, the J end by 1 base, with 10 bases between. CDR3 in amino acids: CASSYGTSQETQYF. CDR3 bases: TGCGCCAGCAGCTACGGGACATCCCAAGAGACCCAGTACTTC. The complete variable domain, with remaining parts taken from reference TRBV5-1 and TRBJ2-5, reads KAGVTQTPRYLIKTRGQQVTLSCSPISGHRSVSWYQQTPGQGLQFLFEYFSETQRNKGNFPGRFSGRQFSNSRSEMNVSTLELGDSALYLCASSYGTSQETQYFGPGTRLLVL.

The rearrangement uses TRBV27 and TRBJ1-2; D is uncertain. From germline, CDR1 is MNHEY and CDR2 SMNVEV (reference sequence). The V and J ends lost 5 bases and 0 bases respectively, with 10 bases between them. This CDR3 is 14 amino acids long. The CDR3 is CASSLSGSNYGYTF. The CDR3 DNA is TGTGCCAGCAGTCTCTCCGGCTCTAACTATGGCTACACCTTC.

The V gene is TRBV7-2, the J gene TRBJ2-5; TRBD2 matches 7 bases. V dropped 5 bases and J dropped 4; count of bases not matched to a gene: 7. The CDR3 extends over 14 amino acids. Germline assignment: CDR1 SGHTA and CDR2 FQGNSA. CDR3 nucleotide sequence: TGTGCCAGCAGCCCGCGTTGGGAGGGAGAGACCCAGTACTTC. Translation: CASSPRWEGETQYF.

V and J are TRBV5-5 and TRBJ2-1, with 7 bases aligning to TRBD2. The CDR3 has 15 amino acids. V trimming: 3 bases; J trimming: 8 bases; junction bases outside the gene matches: 11. Germline V gene sequence: CDR1 SGHKS, CDR2 YYEKEE (reference sequence). Here the CDR3 reads CASSYGPTGGDEQFF. In nucleotides, the CDR3 is TGTGCCAGCAGCTACGGACCCACTGGGGGGGATGAGCAGTTCTTC. The entire variable domain, with the rest obtained from reference TRBV5-5 and TRBJ2-1, is as follows: DAGVTQSPTHLIKTRGQQVTLRCSPISGHKSVSWYQQVLGQGPQFIFQYYEKEERGRGNFPDRFSARQFPNYSSELNVNALLLGDSALYLCASSYGPTGGDEQFFGPGTRLTVL.

A single count supports this clone. The chain uses TRBV9 and TRBJ2-2; 10 bases fit TRBD2. CDR3 length: 17 amino acids. V dropped 3 bases and J dropped 0; count of bases not matched to a gene: 5. Germline lookup yields CDR1 SGDLS and CDR2 YYNGEE. The CDR3 region has the DNA TGTGCCAGCAGCGCACCGAGCGGGGGGGCGAACACCGGGGAGCTGTTTTTT. The encoded protein is CASSAPSGGANTGELFF.

The genes are TRBV28 and TRBJ1-1; no clear D gene. The CDR3 totals 10 residues. Trimming shortened V by 6 bases and J by 7 bases, and 6 bases separated the two germline ends. Germline values: CDR1 MDHEN, CDR2 SYDVKM. The CDR3 region is CASRQNEAFF. DNA for the CDR3: TGTGCCAGCAGGCAGAATGAAGCTTTCTTT.

The rearrangement uses TRBV7-9 and TRBJ2-7; D may be TRBD1 (6 bases). Per germline, CDR1 SEHNR and CDR2 FQNEAQ (reference sequence). Between the trimmed V and J ends, which lost 5 bases and 6 bases, there was a span of 11 bases. The CDR3 totals 12 residues. CDR3 bases: TGTGCCAGCAGCCCGACAGGACTCGAGCAGTACTTC. It specifies CASSPTGLEQYF.

In its sample, this clone was seen a few times. The chain is built from TRBV2 and TRBJ1-3; D call uncertain. This CDR3 spans 15 amino acids. CDR1 SNHLY and CDR2 FYNNEI come from the germline V gene. The ends were cut back, 4 bases at V and 4 bases at J, with 14 bases in the middle. CDR3 bases: TGTGCCAGCAGTGGCGAGCGGACGAGAGGAAACACCATATATTTT. This gives the protein CASSGERTRGNTIYF. Based on the CDR3 plus reference TRBV2 and TRBJ1-3, the full variable domain is EPEVTQTPSHQVTQMGQEVILRCVPISNHLYFYWYRQILGQKVEFLVSFYNNEISEKSEIFDDQFSVERPDGSNFTLKIRSTKLEDSAMYFCASSGERTRGNTIYFGEGSWLTVV.

This chain uses TRBV5-1 with TRBJ1-1, with no clear D. The germline CDR1 and CDR2 sequences are SGHRS and YFSETQ. The CDR3 is made up of 15 amino acids. V lost 4 bases, J lost 2 bases, and 15 bases lay in between. In DNA form, the CDR3 reads TGCGCCAGCAGCGCTCGCGAGGGCGGCAACACTGAAGCTTTCTTT. Translation: CASSAREGGNTEAFF.

This chain joins TRBV5-4 and TRBJ2-1; maybe TRBD2 (5 bases). Trimming shortened V by 3 bases and J by 9 bases, and 19 bases separated the two germline ends. The CDR3 contains 15 residues. Germline CDR1 and CDR2: SGHNT and YYREEE (reference sequence). CDR3 sequence reads: CASSSKTGHEGEQFF. DNA for the CDR3: TGTGCCAGCAGCTCCAAGACGGGCCACGAGGGTGAGCAGTTCTTC.

The CDR3, as DNA: TGTGCCAGCAGCTTATGGCGGGGAAAAGGGAATGAGCAGTTCTTC. Protein sequence: CASSLWRGKGNEQFF. The V and J genes are TRBV7-2 and TRBJ2-1, with D possibly TRBD2 on 6 matching bases. The V end lost 2 bases, the J end lost 7 bases, and 15 bases lay between the germline ends. The CDR3 consists of 15 residues. Germline CDR1 SGHTA, CDR2 FQGNSA.

This rearrangement joins TRBV7-9 to TRBJ2-1; the match to TRBD2 covers 7 bases. Germline CDR1 reads SEHNR; CDR2 reads FQNEAQ (reference sequence). V trimming: 8 bases; J trimming: 6 bases; junction bases outside the gene matches: 10. CDR3 size: 14 residues. CDR3 loop: CASAGLGAPNEQFF. The CDR3, as DNA: TGTGCCAGCGCAGGACTAGGGGCCCCCAATGAGCAGTTCTTC.